Each of the 25 T cell receptor beta chains below was sequenced from the same sample in a study of CD8 T cells in ankylosing spondylitis. In TCRdb, the 5' RACE reads were re-called with MiXCR into one record per CDR3 protein. The sample lists about 400,000 distinct CDR3 sequences, 20% to 25% occurring once. Material for sequencing was blood, either unsorted or a sorted T cell fraction (not recorded which). The receptors were gathered from a male donor with ankylosing spondylitis or in good health (not recorded which).

The V gene is TRBV21-1, the J gene TRBJ1-5; TRBD1 was called by the table and not checked on the DNA. TRBV21-1 is described as a pseudogene. The CDR3 is 9 amino acids. The CDR3 sequence: CATAGAQHF. DNA for the CDR3: TGTGCCACCGCGGGGGCCCAGCATTTT.

As concerns this clonotype: No conserved phenylalanine or tryptophan ends this CDR3, so it is likely a read error. It is unclear where the CDR3 begins or ends on the DNA, so no DNA is shown, and the CDR3 is as TCRdb lists it. V usage is TRBV6-5 and J usage is TRBJ2-7; TRBD1, as called in the table, went unchecked against the DNA. The CDR3 is 9 residues long, ends included. Germline values: CDR1 MNHEY, CDR2 SVGAGI. CDR3 region: CARGTGPLP.

The CDR3 protein is CASSPNPRQGADNEQFF. DNA of the CDR3: TGTGCCAGCAGCCCCAACCCTCGACAGGGGGCTGACAATGAGCAGTTCTTC. The chain recombines TRBV7-8 with TRBJ2-1, with 10 nucleotides matching TRBD1. The CDR3 length is 17 residues. V dropped 5 bases and J dropped 5; count of bases not matched to a gene: 12. Germline lookup yields CDR1 SGHVS and CDR2 FQNEAQ.

This clonotype was seen a few times. The J gene is TRBJ2-1, the V gene TRBV6-5, with TRBD2 identical over 7 bases. The CDR3 contains 18 residues. Trimming removed 4 bases from V and 10 bases from J; junction bases left unmatched: 22. Germline CDR1 is MNHEY and CDR2 is SVGAGI. CDR3 sequence: CASSSLKVASGTPREQFF. CDR3 nucleotide sequence: TGTGCCAGCAGTTCCCTGAAGGTGGCGAGCGGGACCCCTAGAGAGCAGTTCTTC.

This sequence joins TRBV2 and TRBJ2-2, with a tentative D call TRBD1 (5 bases). The germline CDR1 and CDR2 sequences are SNHLY and FYNNEI. V was pared by 6 bases and J by 4 bases, with 9 bases between. The CDR3 runs to 13 residues. CDR3 bases: TGTGCCAGCAGCGTTGACAGCACCGGGGAGCTGTTTTTT. Protein product: CASSVDSTGELFF.

This clonotype was seen a few times. This chain uses TRBV4-1 with TRBJ2-7, with a weak D call TRBD1 (6 bases). CDR1 and CDR2 from the germline V gene are MGHRA and YSYEKL. The CDR3 runs to 16 residues. The V end lost 0 bases, the J end lost 4 bases, and 16 bases lay between the germline ends. CDR3 sequence reads: CASSQEVQGVSYEQYF. In DNA, the CDR3 is TGCGCCAGCAGCCAAGAAGTACAGGGTGTTTCGTACGAGCAGTACTTC.

This clonotype was detected a few times. The V gene is TRBV12-3 or TRBV12-4, the J gene TRBJ2-1, with 8 bases matching TRBD2. V gave up 6 bases and J gave up 4 bases; unmatched junction bases: 11. The CDR3 sequence is 16 residues long. This CDR3 is CASRASGGGPYNEQFF. In nucleotides, the CDR3 is TGTGCCAGCAGGGCCTCCGGGGGGGGGCCGTACAATGAGCAGTTCTTC.

The V and J genes are TRBV7-9 and TRBJ2-1; 9 bases map to TRBD1. The germline V gene encodes CDR1 SEHNR and CDR2 FQNEAQ (reference sequence). The CDR3 is 15 amino acids. The V segment lost 5 bases and the J segment 0 bases; nucleotides outside the gene matches: 2. Here the CDR3 DNA reads TGTGCCAGCAGCCAGACAGGGGGCTCCTACAATGAGCAGTTCTTC. Translated: CASSQTGGSYNEQFF.

This clonotype was seen only a few times. The J gene is TRBJ2-7, the V gene TRBV6-2 or TRBV6-3; a possible D gene is TRBD2 (6 bases). Trimming pared 0 bases from V and 3 bases from J, leaving 24 bases between. Germline lookup yields CDR1 MNHEY and CDR2 SVGEGT. There are 19 residues in the CDR3. The CDR3 region is CASSYSWSEGRGFYYEQYF. CDR3 DNA sequence: TGTGCCAGCAGTTACTCGTGGAGTGAGGGGCGGGGTTTCTACTACGAGCAGTACTTC.

This clonotype came up many times. The V gene is TRBV4-1, the J gene TRBJ1-5; D is ambiguous. CDR1 is MGHRA, CDR2 YSYEKL, per germline. The CDR3 consists of 15 residues. V gave up 0 bases and J gave up 3 bases, with 9 bases separating them. Here the CDR3 DNA reads TGCGCCAGCAGCCAAGATATAGGGAACAATCAGCCCCAGCATTTT. Translating it yields CASSQDIGNNQPQHF.

This clonotype occurred many times. This chain uses TRBV12-3 or TRBV12-4 with TRBJ1-1, with a weak D call TRBD1 (5 bases). The V end lost 5 bases, the J end lost 8 bases, and 12 bases lay between the germline ends. The CDR3 runs to 12 residues. The CDR3 DNA reads TGTGCCAGCAGTCAAGTGGGGGGGGAAGCTTTCTTT. Translation: CASSQVGGEAFF.

The chain combines TRBV12-3 or TRBV12-4 with TRBJ2-3; weak D call: TRBD2 (6 bases). Trimming cost V 2 bases and J 5 bases, with 11 bases left between them. The CDR3 loop spans 14 amino acids. The CDR3 coding sequence is TGTGCCAGCAGTTTACGGGGGTGGGGAGATACGCAGTATTTT. Protein: CASSLRGWGDTQYF.

V is TRBV2 and J is TRBJ2-1, with 9 bases identical to TRBD1. The CDR3 covers 14 residues. Germline trimming cut 8 bases from V and 8 bases from J; bases unmatched to any gene: 10. Germline-derived CDR1 and CDR2 are SNHLY and FYNNEI. The CDR3 DNA reads TGTGCCAGCGATTCGGGACAGGGTTTCGATGAGCAGTTCTTC. It encodes CASDSGQGFDEQFF.

V and J are TRBV5-1 and TRBJ2-3; D is perhaps TRBD2 (5 bases). The CDR3 spans 14 residues. The germline V gene encodes CDR1 SGHRS and CDR2 YFSETQ. Trimming removed 5 bases at V and 2 bases at J, with 12 bases between. CDR3 protein: CASRSSGNTDTQYF. The CDR3 nucleotides are TGCGCCAGCAGGTCCAGCGGTAACACAGATACGCAGTATTTT. Full variable domain (rest looked up from reference TRBV5-1 and TRBJ2-3): KAGVTQTPRYLIKTRGQQVTLSCSPISGHRSVSWYQQTPGQGLQFLFEYFSETQRNKGNFPGRFSGRQFSNSRSEMNVSTLELGDSALYLCASRSSGNTDTQYFGPGTRLTVL.

This clonotype was detected many times. This rearrangement joins TRBV12-3 or TRBV12-4 to TRBJ2-1; 11 bases map to TRBD1. V gave up 6 bases and J gave up 5 bases; unmatched junction bases: 6. The length of the CDR3 is 15 residues. CDR3 sequence (DNA): TGTGCCAGCAGCGGAGGGACAGGGGGGGACAATGAGCAGTTCTTC. It translates to CASSGGTGGDNEQFF.

This clonotype was seen a handful of times. The chain links TRBV28 to TRBJ2-1; 11 bases are shared with TRBD2. The CDR3 spans 17 residues. J lost 3 bases, V lost 4 bases, and 8 bases had no gene match. Germline V CDR1 and CDR2: MDHEN, SYDVKM. CDR3: CASSSEDGTSGYNEQFF. The CDR3 bases are TGTGCCAGCAGTTCAGAGGACGGGACTAGCGGCTACAATGAGCAGTTCTTC.

This clonotype was recorded a few times. The chain is built from TRBV12-3 or TRBV12-4 and TRBJ2-2; 7 bases are a match to TRBD1. The CDR3 is 17 residues long. V lost 2 bases, J lost 0 bases, and 6 bases stayed unmatched. DNA for the CDR3: TGTGCCAGCAGTTTAAGGGGGCTAGATCCGAACACCGGGGAGCTGTTTTTT. Protein: CASSLRGLDPNTGELFF.

The rearrangement links TRBV7-8 to TRBJ1-2; TRBD1 matches at 7 bases. The CDR3 covers 11 residues. The V and J ends lost 6 bases and 14 bases, in that order; junction bases with no gene match: 9. Looked up from germline, CDR1 is SGHVS and CDR2 is FQNEAQ. The CDR3 reads CASSSDRVWTF. CDR3 sequence (DNA): TGTGCCAGCAGTTCCGACAGGGTGTGGACCTTC.

There are a few counts of this clonotype. J is TRBJ2-3 and V is TRBV4-2; perhaps TRBD1 as D (5 bases). This CDR3 comprises 15 residues. Trimming took off 5 bases at V and 2 bases at J, with 14 bases between the two ends. Germline loops: CDR1 LGHNA, CDR2 YNFKEQ. The CDR3, as DNA: TGTGCCAGCAGCGATCGCAGGGCTTACACAGATACGCAGTATTTT. This codes for CASSDRRAYTDTQYF.

The V gene is TRBV3-1, the J gene TRBJ2-5; D possibly uses TRBD1 or TRBD2 (6 bases each). Germline CDR1 reads LGHDT; CDR2 reads YNNKEL (reference sequence). The V end lost 0 bases, the J end lost 9 bases, and 8 bases lay between the germline ends. The CDR3 covers 12 residues. CDR3 in amino acids: CASSQEGGPQYF. The CDR3, as DNA: TGTGCCAGCAGCCAAGAAGGGGGGCCCCAGTACTTC.

J is TRBJ2-7 and V is TRBV4-1; D is undetermined. V lost 1 base and J lost 3, with 10 bases in between. Germline-derived CDR1 and CDR2 are MGHRA and YSYEKL. This CDR3 comprises 14 residues. CDR3 sequence: CASSQVGDGYEQYF. CDR3 in DNA: TGCGCCAGCAGCCAAGTCGGAGACGGCTACGAGCAGTACTTC.

This clonotype has a handful of counts. The chain couples TRBV12-3 or TRBV12-4 to TRBJ2-7; TRBD1 or TRBD2 may be the D gene (7 bases each). This CDR3 has 14 residues. V was cut by 3 bases and J by 4 bases, with 13 bases left in between. The CDR3 here is CASSLGGTVYEQYF. CDR3 sequence (DNA): TGTGCCAGCAGTTTGGGGGGGACAGTATACGAGCAGTACTTC.

The chain is built from TRBV4-2 and TRBJ2-2, with 8 nucleotides matching TRBD1. Germline-derived CDR1 and CDR2 are LGHNA and YNFKEQ. Losses at the gene ends were 5 bases for V and 0 bases for J; bases not matched to a gene: 11. The CDR3 is 18 residues long. The CDR3 here is CASSTNSPGQANTGELFF. The CDR3, as DNA: TGTGCCAGCAGCACCAATTCCCCGGGACAGGCGAACACCGGGGAGCTGTTTTTT.

This clonotype was detected a few times. V gene TRBV5-5 combines with J gene TRBJ2-2; D not certain. Germline CDR1 is SGHKS and CDR2 is YYEKEE (reference sequence). The CDR3 consists of 16 residues. Trimming stripped 3 bases from V and 3 bases from J, with 15 bases between. The CDR3 sequence: CASSSQDWDYTGELFF. DNA of the CDR3: TGTGCCAGCAGCTCTCAGGATTGGGATTACACCGGGGAGCTGTTTTTT.

This clonotype appeared a few times. The chain combines TRBV9 with TRBJ2-6; the D is unclear. V dropped 0 bases and J dropped 3 bases, with 7 bases sitting between them. Germline loops: CDR1 SGDLS, CDR2 YYNGEE. This CDR3 is built from 15 residues. The CDR3 loop reads CASSVEANGANVLTF. The CDR3 DNA sequence: TGTGCCAGCAGCGTAGAAGCCAATGGGGCCAACGTCCTGACTTTC. Drawing the rest from reference TRBV9 and TRBJ2-6, the complete variable domain is DSGVTQTPKHLITATGQRVTLRCSPRSGDLSVYWYQQSLDQGLQFLIQYYNGEERAKGNILERFSAQQFPDLHSELNLSSLELGDSALYFCASSVEANGANVLTFGAGSRLTVL.